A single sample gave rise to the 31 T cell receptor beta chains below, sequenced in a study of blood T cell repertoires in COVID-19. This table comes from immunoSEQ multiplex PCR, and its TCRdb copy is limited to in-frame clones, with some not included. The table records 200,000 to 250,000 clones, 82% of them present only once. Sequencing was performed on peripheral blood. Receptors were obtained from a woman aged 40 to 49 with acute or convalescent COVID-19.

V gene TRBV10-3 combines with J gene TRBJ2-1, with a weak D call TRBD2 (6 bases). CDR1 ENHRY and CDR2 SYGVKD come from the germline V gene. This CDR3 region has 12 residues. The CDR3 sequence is CGIAARSNEQFF. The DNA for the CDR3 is TGTGGAATAGCGGCCCGGAGCAATGAGCAGTTCTTC.

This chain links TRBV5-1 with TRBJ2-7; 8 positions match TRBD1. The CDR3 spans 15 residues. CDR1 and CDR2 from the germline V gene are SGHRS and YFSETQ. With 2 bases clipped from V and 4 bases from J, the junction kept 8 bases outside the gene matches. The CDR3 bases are TGCGCCAGCAGCTTCGGAACAGGGGGTGGGTACGAGCAGTACTTC. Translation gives CASSFGTGGGYEQYF.

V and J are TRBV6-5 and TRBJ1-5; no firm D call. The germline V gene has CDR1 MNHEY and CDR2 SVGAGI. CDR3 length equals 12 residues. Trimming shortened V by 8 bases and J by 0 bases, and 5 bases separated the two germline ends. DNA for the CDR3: TGTGCCAGCGCGGTTAGCAATCAGCCCCAGCATTTT. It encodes CASAVSNQPQHF.

The CDR3 reads CSVERRQGRDTEAFF. The CDR3 nucleotides read TGCAGCGTTGAGAGAAGACAGGGGAGAGACACTGAAGCTTTCTTT. The chain joins TRBV29-1 to TRBJ1-1, with 8 positions matching TRBD1. Germline V gives CDR1 SQVTM, CDR2 ANQGSEA. The CDR3 extends over 15 amino acids. The J segment lost 3 bases and the V segment lost 3 bases, leaving 9 bases of the junction unmatched.

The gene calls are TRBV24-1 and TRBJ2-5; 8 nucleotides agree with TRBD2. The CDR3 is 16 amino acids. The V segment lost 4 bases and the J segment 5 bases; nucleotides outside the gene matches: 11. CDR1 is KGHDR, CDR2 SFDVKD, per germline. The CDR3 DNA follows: TGTGCCACCAGTGACCCGCGGACTAGCCCCTTGGAGACCCAGTACTTC. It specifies CATSDPRTSPLETQYF.

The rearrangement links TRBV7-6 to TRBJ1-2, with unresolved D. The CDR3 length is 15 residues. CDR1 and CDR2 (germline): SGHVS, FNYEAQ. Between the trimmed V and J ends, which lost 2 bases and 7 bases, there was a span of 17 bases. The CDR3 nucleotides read TGTGCCAGCAGCTTATCCCAACTGGGCTTCTCTGGCTACACCTTC. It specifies CASSLSQLGFSGYTF.

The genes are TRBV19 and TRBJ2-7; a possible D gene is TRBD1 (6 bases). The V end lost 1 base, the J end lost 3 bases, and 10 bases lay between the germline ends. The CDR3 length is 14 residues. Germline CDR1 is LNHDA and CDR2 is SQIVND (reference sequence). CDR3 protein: CASSIVARGYEQYF. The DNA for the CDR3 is TGTGCCAGTAGTATAGTGGCCAGGGGCTACGAGCAGTACTTC.

The CDR3 loop reads CASAWGGRDSPLHF. CDR3 coding DNA: TGTGCCAGCGCCTGGGGGGGAAGAGATTCACCCCTCCACTTT. The genes are TRBV21-1 and TRBJ1-6. TRBV21-1 is noted as a pseudogene. This CDR3 spans 14 amino acids.

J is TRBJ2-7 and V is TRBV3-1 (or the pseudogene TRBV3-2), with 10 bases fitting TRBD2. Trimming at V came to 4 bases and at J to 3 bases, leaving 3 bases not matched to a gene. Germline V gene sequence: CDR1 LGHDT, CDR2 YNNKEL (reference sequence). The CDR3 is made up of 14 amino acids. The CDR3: CASSPSGGRYEQYF. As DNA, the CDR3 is TGTGCCAGCAGCCCTAGCGGGGGTCGCTACGAGCAGTACTTC.

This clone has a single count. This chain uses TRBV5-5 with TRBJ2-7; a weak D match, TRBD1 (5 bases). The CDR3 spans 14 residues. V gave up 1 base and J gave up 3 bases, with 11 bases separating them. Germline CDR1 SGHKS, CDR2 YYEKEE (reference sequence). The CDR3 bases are TGTGCCAGCAGCTTGACAGGCCCCGACTACGAGCAGTACTTC. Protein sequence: CASSLTGPDYEQYF.

CDR3 sequence (DNA): TGTGCCACTGCACTAGCGGGGGCCTACAATGAGCAGTTCTTC. Its protein product is CATALAGAYNEQFF. The genes are TRBV15 and TRBJ2-1; 11 bases match TRBD2. Germline CDR1 and CDR2: LNHNV and YYDKDF (reference sequence). V gave up 9 bases and J gave up 2 bases; unmatched junction bases: 3. This CDR3 contains 14 residues. The full variable domain, its missing parts supplied by reference TRBV15 and TRBJ2-1, is DAMVIQNPRYQVTQFGKPVTLSCSQTLNHNVMYWYQQKSSQAPKLLFHYYDKDFNNEADTPDNFQSRRPNTSFCFLDIRSPGLGDTAMYLCATALAGAYNEQFFGPGTRLTVL.

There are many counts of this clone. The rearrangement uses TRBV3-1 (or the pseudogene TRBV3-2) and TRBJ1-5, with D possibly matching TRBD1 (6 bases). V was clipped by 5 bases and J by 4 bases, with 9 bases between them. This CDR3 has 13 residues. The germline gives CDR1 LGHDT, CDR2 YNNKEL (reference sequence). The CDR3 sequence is CASSEGGNQPQHF. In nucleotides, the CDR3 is TGTGCCAGCAGCGAGGGGGGGAATCAGCCCCAGCATTTT.

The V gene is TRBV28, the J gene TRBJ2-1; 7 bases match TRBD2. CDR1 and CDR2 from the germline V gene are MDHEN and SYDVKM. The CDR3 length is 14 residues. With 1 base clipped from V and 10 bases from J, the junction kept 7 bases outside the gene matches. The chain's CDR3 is CASSLYGRTPEQFF. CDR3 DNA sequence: TGTGCCAGCAGTTTATACGGGAGGACCCCCGAGCAGTTCTTC.

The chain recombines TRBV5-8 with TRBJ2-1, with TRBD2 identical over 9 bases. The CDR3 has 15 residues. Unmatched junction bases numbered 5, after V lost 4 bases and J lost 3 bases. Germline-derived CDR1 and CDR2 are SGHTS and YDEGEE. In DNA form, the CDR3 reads TGTGCCAGCAGCGCCGGACTAGCGAGCTACAATGAGCAGTTCTTC. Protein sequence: CASSAGLASYNEQFF.

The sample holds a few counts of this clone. Here the CDR3 reads CASSLDNTGELFF. The CDR3 DNA reads TGTGCCAGCAGTCTAGACAACACCGGGGAGCTGTTTTTT. The chain is built from TRBV6-4 and TRBJ2-2; D unclear. Trimming pared 5 bases from V and 2 bases from J, leaving 6 bases between. CDR1 MRHNA and CDR2 SNTAGT come from the germline V gene. CDR3 length equals 13 residues.

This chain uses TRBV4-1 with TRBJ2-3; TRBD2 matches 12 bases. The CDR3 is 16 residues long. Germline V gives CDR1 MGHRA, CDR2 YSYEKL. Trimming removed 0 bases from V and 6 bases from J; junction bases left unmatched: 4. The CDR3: CASSQESTSGGDTQYF. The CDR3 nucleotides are TGCGCCAGCAGCCAAGAGAGTACTAGCGGGGGGGATACGCAGTATTTT.

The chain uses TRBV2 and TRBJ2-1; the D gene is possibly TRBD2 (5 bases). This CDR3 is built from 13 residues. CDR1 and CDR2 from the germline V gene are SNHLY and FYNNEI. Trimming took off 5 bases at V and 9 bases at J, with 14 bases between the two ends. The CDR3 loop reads CASSLEALAEQFF. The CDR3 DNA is TGTGCCAGCAGTCTGGAGGCGCTCGCTGAGCAGTTCTTC.

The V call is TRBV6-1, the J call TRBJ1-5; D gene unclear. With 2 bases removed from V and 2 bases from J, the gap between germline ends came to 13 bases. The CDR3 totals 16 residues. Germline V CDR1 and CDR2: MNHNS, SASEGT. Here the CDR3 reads CASSETGVRGNQPQHF. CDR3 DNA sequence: TGTGCCAGCAGTGAAACCGGGGTCCGTGGCAATCAGCCCCAGCATTTT.

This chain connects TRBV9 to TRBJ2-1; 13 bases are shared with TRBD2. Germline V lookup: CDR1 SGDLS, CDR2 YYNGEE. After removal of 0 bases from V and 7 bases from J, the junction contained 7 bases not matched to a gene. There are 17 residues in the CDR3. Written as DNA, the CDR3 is TGTGCCAGCAGCGTAGACGGGACTAGCGGGATTCTGAATGAGCAGTTCTTC. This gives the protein CASSVDGTSGILNEQFF.

The CDR3 protein is CASSVGAGANYEQYF. For the CDR3, the DNA is TGTGCCAGCAGCGTAGGGGCGGGGGCAAACTACGAGCAGTACTTC. The chain uses TRBV9 and TRBJ2-7, with a weak D call TRBD2 (7 bases). The CDR3 sequence is 15 residues long. The germline CDR1 and CDR2 sequences are SGDLS and YYNGEE. V shed 0 bases and J shed 3 bases, with 13 bases lying between them. Variable domain in full (rest from reference TRBV9 and TRBJ2-7): DSGVTQTPKHLITATGQRVTLRCSPRSGDLSVYWYQQSLDQGLQFLIQYYNGEERAKGNILERFSAQQFPDLHSELNLSSLELGDSALYFCASSVGAGANYEQYFGPGTRLTVT.

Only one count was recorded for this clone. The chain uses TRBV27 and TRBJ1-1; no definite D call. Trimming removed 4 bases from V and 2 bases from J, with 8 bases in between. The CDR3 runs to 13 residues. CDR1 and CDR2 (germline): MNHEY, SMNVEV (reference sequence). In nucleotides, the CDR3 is TGTGCCAGCAGTTCTCGTCCTAACACTGAAGCTTTCTTT. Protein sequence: CASSSRPNTEAFF.

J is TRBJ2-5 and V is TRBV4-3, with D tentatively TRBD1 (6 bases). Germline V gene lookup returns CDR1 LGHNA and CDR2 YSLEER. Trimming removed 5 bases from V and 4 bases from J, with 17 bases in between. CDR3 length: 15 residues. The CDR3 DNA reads TGCGCCAGCAGCTCCCATAGGGGGACGTTAGAGACCCAGTACTTC. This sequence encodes CASSSHRGTLETQYF.

Here the CDR3 reads CASSNPLRGRRVGKNEQFF. CDR3 DNA sequence: TGTGCCAGCAGCAACCCACTACGGGGGAGAAGGGTCGGGAAAAATGAGCAGTTCTTC. This rearrangement joins TRBV7-9 to TRBJ2-1; the D gene is possibly TRBD2 (6 bases). The germline V gene encodes CDR1 SEHNR and CDR2 FQNEAQ (reference sequence). The CDR3 length is 19 residues. Trimming removed 5 bases from V and 7 bases from J, with 30 bases in between.

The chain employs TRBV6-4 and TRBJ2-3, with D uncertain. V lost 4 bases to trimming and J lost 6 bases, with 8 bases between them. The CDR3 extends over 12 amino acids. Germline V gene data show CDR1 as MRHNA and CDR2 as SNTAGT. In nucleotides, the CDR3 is TGTGCCAGCAGTGCGGGTTCCGATACGCAGTATTTT. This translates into CASSAGSDTQYF.

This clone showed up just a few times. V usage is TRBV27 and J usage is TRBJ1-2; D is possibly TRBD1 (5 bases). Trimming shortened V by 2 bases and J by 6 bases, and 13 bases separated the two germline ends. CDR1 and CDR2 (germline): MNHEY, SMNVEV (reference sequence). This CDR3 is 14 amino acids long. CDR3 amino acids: CASSLNGAANGYTF. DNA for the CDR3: TGTGCCAGCAGTTTAAATGGGGCGGCTAATGGCTACACCTTC.

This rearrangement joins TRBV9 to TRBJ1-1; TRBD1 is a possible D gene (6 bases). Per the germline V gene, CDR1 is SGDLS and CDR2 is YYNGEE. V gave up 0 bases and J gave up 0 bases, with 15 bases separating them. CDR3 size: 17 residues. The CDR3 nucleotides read TGTGCCAGCAGCGTAGATCATCCGGCAGGGGTGAACACTGAAGCTTTCTTT. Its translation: CASSVDHPAGVNTEAFF.

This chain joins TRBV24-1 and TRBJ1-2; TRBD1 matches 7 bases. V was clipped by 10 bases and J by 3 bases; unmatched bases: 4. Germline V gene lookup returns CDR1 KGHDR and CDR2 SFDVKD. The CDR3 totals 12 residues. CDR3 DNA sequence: TGTGCCACTGGACAGGCGGACTATGGCTACACCTTC. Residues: CATGQADYGYTF.

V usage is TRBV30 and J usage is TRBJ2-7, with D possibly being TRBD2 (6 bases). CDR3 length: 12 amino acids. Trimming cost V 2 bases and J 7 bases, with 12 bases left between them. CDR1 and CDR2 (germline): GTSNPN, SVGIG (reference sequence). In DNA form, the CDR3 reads TGTGCCTGGAGTCTGCTGGAGGGGGAGCAGTACTTC. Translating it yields CAWSLLEGEQYF.

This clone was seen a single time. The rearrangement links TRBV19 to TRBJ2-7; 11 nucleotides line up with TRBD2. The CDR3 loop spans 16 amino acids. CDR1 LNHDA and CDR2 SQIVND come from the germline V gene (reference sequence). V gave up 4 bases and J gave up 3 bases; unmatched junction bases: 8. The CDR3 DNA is TGTGCCAGTAGTAGGGGTTCCGGGACTAGCGGCTACGAGCAGTACTTC. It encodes CASSRGSGTSGYEQYF.

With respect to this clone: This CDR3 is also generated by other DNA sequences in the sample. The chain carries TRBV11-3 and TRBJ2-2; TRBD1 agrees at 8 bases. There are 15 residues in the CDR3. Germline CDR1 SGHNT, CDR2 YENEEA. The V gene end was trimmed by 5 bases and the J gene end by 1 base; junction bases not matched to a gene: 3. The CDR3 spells CASSPGQGNTGELFF. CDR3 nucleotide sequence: TGTGCCAGCAGCCCTGGACAGGGGAACACCGGGGAGCTGTTTTTT.

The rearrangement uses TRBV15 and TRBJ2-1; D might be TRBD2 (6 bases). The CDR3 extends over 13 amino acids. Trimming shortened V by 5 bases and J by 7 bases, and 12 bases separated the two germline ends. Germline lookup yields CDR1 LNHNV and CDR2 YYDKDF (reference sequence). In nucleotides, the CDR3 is TGTGCCACCAGCGGAGGGCCTAGGAATGAGCAGTTCTTC. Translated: CATSGGPRNEQFF.